Sequencing of this TCR beta chain was carried out in a study of quantifying T cell responses using KT2 cells. Background on the study: Reverse transcription used primers in the TCR alpha and beta constant regions. Estimated efficiency of the T4 ligation step was above 8% under optimum conditions. The second PCR ran as a qPCR until a predetermined fluorescence threshold was reached.

The V end lost 7 bases, the J end lost 3 bases, and 19 bases lay between the germline ends. The germline gives CDR1 SNHLY, CDR2 FYNNEI. This CDR3 has 15 residues. A single-stranded UMI oligo with SP2 sequence was ligated to cDNA 3' ends. An equimolar mix of RC1.1 and RC1.2 primed the beta chain across TRBC1 and TRBC2. Starting with the second PCR, alpha and beta TCR chains went through separate processing. Each CDR3 protein is one row after TCRdb ran MiXCR on the UMI-ligation and nested PCR reads. This sample yields 39,000 or so distinct CDR3 sequences, of which approximately 15% are seen a single time; less than 45% belongs to the top ten. Fixed numbers of PBMC received varying amounts of KT2 cells. This clonotype has only one observation.

The V call is TRBV2, the J call TRBJ2-7, with a tentative D call TRBD2 (6 bases). The source of this sequence is a human donor. Sequenced: PBMCs spiked with cells of the T cell clone KT2. The CDR3 DNA is TGTGCCAGCACCCGGGAGACAAGTTCGGGCTACGAGCAGTACTTC. Encoded protein: CASTRETSSGYEQYF.